This is a list of T cell receptor beta chains from one sample in a study of graft-versus-host responses after intestinal transplantation. Profiled with immunoSEQ multiplex PCR; TCRdb holds only in-frame clones, not every one. The sample records 60,000 to 70,000 clones, about nine tenths being singletons. The input for sequencing was ileum tissue, taken around 350 days after transplant. The receptors here all came from a human patient who received an intestinal transplant, so some T cells may come from the graft donor. The CDR3 runs from the conserved cysteine through the conserved F or W. D genes are given only for firm matches. Some rows have no size entry. The others give once, few or many, or a class for an expanded clone.

.,TRBV9,TRBJ2-3,.,TGTGCCAGCAGCGTTAGCACAGATACGCAGTATTTT,CASSVSTDTQYF
.,TRBV5-1,TRBJ2-1,.,TGCGCCAGCAGCTTGGAGGGGACCCTTTTGTTCAATGAGCAGTTCTTC,CASSLEGTLLFNEQFF
.,TRBV6-5,TRBJ1-1,.,TGTGCCAGCAGTTACTCCCCGGCCACTGAAGCTTTCTTT,CASSYSPATEAFF
.,TRBV9,TRBJ2-1,.,TGTGCCAGCAGCGTAGCGGACAATGAGCAGTTCTTC,CASSVADNEQFF
.,TRBV11-3,TRBJ2-1,TRBD1,TGTGCCAGCAGCCCCCGGGACAGTGAATACAATGAGCAGTTCTTC,CASSPRDSEYNEQFF
once,TRBV5-1,TRBJ2-1,.,TGCGCCAGCAGAAAACCGGGACGGCCCTACAATGAGCAGTTCTTC,CASRKPGRPYNEQFF
.,TRBV9,TRBJ2-5,TRBD2,TGTGCCAGCAGCGAGGGTGGGCGGGGGACTGATCGAGAGACCCAGTACTTC,CASSEGGRGTDRETQYF
.,TRBV7-8,TRBJ1-6,TRBD1,TGTGCCAGCAGCTTAGTGGGGACAGGGGGTTCACCCCTCCACTTT,CASSLVGTGGSPLHF
.,TRBV15,TRBJ2-5,TRBD1,TGTGCCACCAGCAGAGAACAGGGGGCCAAGGAGACCCAGTACTTC,CATSREQGAKETQYF
.,TRBV5-6,TRBJ1-4,.,TGTGCCAGCAGCCTGGGGGTAGAACTGTTTTTT,CASSLGVELFF
.,TRBV29-1,TRBJ1-1,.,TGCAGCGTTGAGGGCCCAGGGGCTGGCTCTGAAGCTTTCTTT,CSVEGPGAGSEAFF
once,TRBV10-3,TRBJ1-5,.,TGTGCCATCAGTGAGTCGGGAAGTTTGGCCCAGCATTTT,CAISESGSLAQHF
once,TRBV4-2,TRBJ2-7,TRBD2,TGTGCCAGCAGCCAAGAGAGCGGGGATTTCTCCTACGAGCAGTACTTC,CASSQESGDFSYEQYF
.,TRBV5-1,TRBJ2-1,TRBD2,TGCGCCAGCAGCTTGGCCCCGCCGGGAGCGGGAGGCCCGGGTGAGCAGTTCTTC,CASSLAPPGAGGPGEQFF
.,TRBV28,TRBJ1-2,.,TGTGCCAGCAGAGGCACGCATGGCTACACCTTC,CASRGTHGYTF
.,TRBV7-9,TRBJ2-7,.,TGTGCCAGCAACCTAGGGCCTACCTACGAGCAGTACTTC,CASNLGPTYEQYF
.,TRBV28,TRBJ1-1,TRBD1,TGTGCCAGCAGTCTCGTGGACAGGGTGAACACTGAAGCTTTCTTT,CASSLVDRVNTEAFF
once,TRBV27,TRBJ2-7,.,TGTGCCAGTTACGGGGCAGGGGACTACGAGCAGTACTTC,CASYGAGDYEQYF
.,TRBV2,TRBJ1-1,.,TGTGCCAGCGCTTTGGATCTGAACACTGAAGCTTTCTTT,CASALDLNTEAFF
.,TRBV9,TRBJ2-3,TRBD2,TGTGCCAGCAGCGTAGCTATTCTAGCGGGGGGATCAGATACGCAGTATTTT,CASSVAILAGGSDTQYF
.,TRBV1,TRBJ2-2,.,TGCACCAGCAGCCAGGGTCCCGACAGGGAAAACACCGGGGAGCTGTTTTTT,CTSSQGPDRENTGELFF
.,TRBV4-1,TRBJ1-2,TRBD1,TGCGCCAGCAGCCAGCTCGGACAGGGGGCCGTTGGCTACACCTTC,CASSQLGQGAVGYTF
.,TRBV9,TRBJ2-5,TRBD2,TGTGCCAGCAGCGTGGGCCGGTTGGCGGGGGGCCAAGAGACCCAGTACTTC,CASSVGRLAGGQETQYF
.,TRBV5-1,TRBJ1-1,.,TGCGCCAGCAGCGCCCCCGACGGAGCTTTGAACACTGAAGCTTTCTTT,CASSAPDGALNTEAFF
.,TRBV7-3,TRBJ1-2,TRBD1,TGTGCCAGCGTCGACCAAAACGGGACAGATAACTATGGCTACACCTTC,CASVDQNGTDNYGYTF
.,TRBV4-1,TRBJ2-1,TRBD2,TGCGCCAGCAGCAGGGTGGGACTAGCGGGAGGACGTACTTACAATGAGCAGTTCTTC,CASSRVGLAGGRTYNEQFF
.,TRBV25-1,TRBJ1-2,.,TGTGCCAGCGGCGGGGGTTTCTGGAATGGCTACACCTTC,CASGGGFWNGYTF
.,TRBV14,TRBJ1-5,TRBD1,TGTGCCAGCAGCCAAGATGAGGGACAGGGCCATCAGCCCCAGCATTTT,CASSQDEGQGHQPQHF
.,TRBV19,TRBJ2-7,.,TGTGCCAGTAGTATTCAGGCAGGATCGTCTAACGAGCAGTACTTC,CASSIQAGSSNEQYF
.,TRBV6-5,TRBJ2-7,.,TGTGCCAGCAGTTACTCGAAGGGTTCCTACGAGCAGTACTTC,CASSYSKGSYEQYF
.,TRBV9,TRBJ2-2,.,TGTGCCAGCAGCCCTATCTTTGACACCGGGGAGCTGTTTTTT,CASSPIFDTGELFF
.,TRBV9,TRBJ1-1,.,TGTGCCAGCAGCGTAGACCCTGGAGCAGGGGTGGTCATGAACACTGAAGCTTTCTTT,CASSVDPGAGVVMNTEAFF
.,TRBV15,TRBJ1-1,.,TGTGCCACCAGCTCAACCAGGGTTCAGGAGAACACTGAAGCTTTCTTT,CATSSTRVQENTEAFF
few,TRBV19,TRBJ1-6,.,TGTGCCGGGACAAAATATAATTCACCCCTCCACTTT,CAGTKYNSPLHF
.,TRBV28,TRBJ1-1,TRBD1,TGTGCCGGCAGTTCGGCCGGGACAGGGAACACTGAAGCTTTCTTT,CAGSSAGTGNTEAFF
.,TRBV6-5,TRBJ1-6,.,TGTGCCATCGCGGGAAATTCACCCCTCCACTTT,CAIAGNSPLHF
.,TRBV28,TRBJ2-7,.,TGTGCCAGCAAGGGGTCGGACCCATCCTACGAGCAGTACTTC,CASKGSDPSYEQYF
.,TRBV12-2,TRBJ2-3,.,TGTGCAAGTCGACTCTCTAGCGGGAGGCCAAGCACAGATACGCAGTATTTT,CASRLSSGRPSTDTQYF
once,TRBV28,TRBJ2-7,TRBD2,TGTGCCAGCAGTTTGGGACTAGCCGATACCTACGAGCAGTACTTC,CASSLGLADTYEQYF
.,TRBV27,TRBJ2-1,.,TGTGCCAGCAGTTTCCGACCATCAGGTTCCTACAATGAGCAGTTCTTC,CASSFRPSGSYNEQFF
.,TRBV7-9,TRBJ1-5,TRBD1,TGTGCCAGCAGTCTATCCGGGACAGGGGGCGGGCAGCCCCAGCATTTT,CASSLSGTGGGQPQHF
.,TRBV7-2,TRBJ2-7,.,TGTGCCAGCAGCTTCTTCGAAACCTACGAGCAGTACTTC,CASSFFETYEQYF
.,TRBV6-5,TRBJ2-5,TRBD1,TGTGCCAGCAGTTACCTAGGGGGCGGGGAGACCCAGTACTTC,CASSYLGGGETQYF
.,TRBV18,TRBJ1-1,TRBD1,TGTGCCAGCTCACCAATGGGGACAGGTGCCCCCTACTTTATGAACACTGAAGCTTTCTTT,CASSPMGTGAPYFMNTEAFF
few,TRBV6-1,TRBJ1-2,.,TGTGCCAGCAGTGAAATGGGGACGGGCTACACCTTC,CASSEMGTGYTF
.,TRBV6-4,TRBJ2-7,.,TGTGCCAGCAGTGCCTCCGGGACAAGGCTCCAAGAAGACTACGAGCAGTACTTC,CASSASGTRLQEDYEQYF
.,TRBV7-6,TRBJ2-7,.,TGTGCCAGCAGCTTAGACGACAGTACCTTCTCCTACGAGCAGTACTTC,CASSLDDSTFSYEQYF
.,TRBV10-3,TRBJ2-7,TRBD1,TGTGCCATCAGGGGGGACAGGGAGGCCTACGAGCAGTACTTC,CAIRGDREAYEQYF
.,TRBV5-1,TRBJ1-1,.,TGCGCCAGCAGCTTGGACCCCCCCGGGACCGCAGGAATAGAAGCTTTCTTT,CASSLDPPGTAGIEAFF
.,TRBV5-6,TRBJ1-2,TRBD1,TGTGCCAGCAGCTTGGGACAGGGTGTATGGTATGGCTACACCTTC,CASSLGQGVWYGYTF
few,TRBV10-1,TRBJ1-1,.,TGCGCCAGCAGTGAACCGGGACACAGGAACACTGAAGCTTTCTTT,CASSEPGHRNTEAFF
once,TRBV6-1,TRBJ2-7,.,TGTGCCAGCAGTGAACTGGGTAGCGGCCCTTTCTCCTACGAGCAGTACTTC,CASSELGSGPFSYEQYF
.,TRBV6-5,TRBJ2-7,.,TGTGCCAGCAGAAATAGCCGCGAGCAGTACTTC,CASRNSREQYF